This TCR beta chain was obtained from a study of blood T cell repertoires in COVID-19. The wider study: In each case, the material was cDNA or gDNA derived from T cells, B-cell-depleted T cells, or PBMCs.

Study processing details: How many nucleated cells were present was estimated from reference gene primer amplification. Sequencing was performed with immunoSEQ multiplex PCR; in TCRdb, only in-frame clones are kept and a portion is missing. The V and J calls and clone size come from that table; D and trimming were worked out from the DNA. The data show some 160,000 clones, over 70% seen once. Germline assignment: CDR1 SGHKS and CDR2 YYEKEE (reference sequence). J was trimmed by 2 bases and V by 3 bases; bases with no gene match: 1. There are 14 residues in the CDR3. The chain uses TRBV5-5 and TRBJ1-5; 8 bases align to TRBD1. Input material: PBMCs or T cells enriched from blood (not recorded which). This TCR came from a woman in her sixties or seventies who had recovered from COVID-19. The CDR3 reads CASSSTGGNQPQHF. CDR3 bases: TGTGCCAGCAGCTCGACAGGGGGCAATCAGCCCCAGCATTTT.